This paragraph covers one TCR beta chain sequence. Methods used by the authors: Estimation of nucleated cell counts relied on the amplification of reference gene primers. The assay was immunoSEQ multiplex PCR, and TCRdb's table has in-frame clones only and misses some. That table furnishes V, J and clone size, whereas the DNA furnished D and trimming. Here the sample spans about 160,000 clones, 85% being singletons. The data were taken from a study of blood T cell repertoires in COVID-19. Study summary: Acute and convalescent COVID-19 specimens originated in the United States, Italy and Spain. Sources were T cells, B-cell-depleted T cells, or PBMCs; the material itself was cDNA or gDNA.

The CDR3 covers 15 residues. V shed 0 bases and J 6 bases; nucleotides not matched to a gene: 6. CDR1 and CDR2 (germline): SGHDN, FVKESK. The clonotype was recovered from a human donor with acute or convalescent COVID-19. The donor label of this sample is uncertain. Sample: peripheral blood. This chain connects TRBV14 to TRBJ1-2, with TRBD1 matching over 8 bases. In nucleotides, the CDR3 is TGTGCCAGCAGCCAAGATAGGACAGGGAACGATGGCTACACCTTC. Its protein is CASSQDRTGNDGYTF.